Given below is one T cell receptor beta chain in context. Antigen: not known. These data are taken from a study of cytomegalovirus exposure and HLA in healthy donors. Study results and limitations: In a later analysis, TCR beta V- and J-gene trimming was associated with a missense DCLRE1C variant. Sequencing probably produced one cluster of sequence variants that were highly shared. In a later analysis, 15,000 to 20,000 TCR beta sequences were associated with HLA alleles at 0.05 false discovery rate.

The CDR3 has 15 amino acids. Germline V gene data show CDR1 as SGDLS and CDR2 as YYNGEE. Trimming took 0 bases from V and 2 from J, leaving 11 bases between them. With 60 Vbeta and 13 Jbeta primers, the PCR was carried out. The table came from immunoSEQ multiplex PCR; TCRdb's copy has only in-frame clones and leaves some out. This sample yields around 130,000 clones, of which 66% are seen a single time; about 1.5% belongs to the top ten. Sample: PBMCs. The chain is built from TRBV9 and TRBJ1-1, with a tentative D call TRBD1 (5 bases). The receptor was derived from a man between 18 and 29 years old in good health and CMV-seronegative. The CDR3, as DNA: TGTGCCAGCAGCGTAGTTGACAGAATAAACACTGAAGCTTTCTTT. As protein: CASSVVDRINTEAFF.